What follows describes a single T cell receptor beta chain. CDR1 and CDR2 from the germline V gene are SGHTA and FQGNSA. The ends lost 5 bases at V and 0 bases at J; junction bases unmatched: 2. CDR3 length: 14 amino acids. Per the original methods: Amplification from reference gene primers served as the basis for estimated nucleated cell counts. Generated by immunoSEQ multiplex PCR, the TCRdb table keeps only in-frame clones and is missing some. V and J calls and clone size come straight from that table; D and trimming were deduced from the DNA. This table holds some 460,000 clones, around 89% found once. These data come from a study of blood T cell repertoires in COVID-19. The overall study: Donors in the United States, Italy and Spain gave samples during acute or convalescent COVID-19. PBMCs, B-cell-depleted T cells, or T cells were the source of the cDNA or gDNA that made up the material.

This sequence originates from a woman in her twenties or thirties with acute or convalescent COVID-19. Material for sequencing was peripheral blood. The V gene is TRBV7-2, the J gene TRBJ1-1; 8 bases match TRBD1. CDR3 residues: CASSMTGVNTEAFF. CDR3 bases: TGTGCCAGCAGCATGACAGGGGTGAACACTGAAGCTTTCTTT.